The entry that follows covers one TCR beta chain sequence. The CDR3 covers 14 residues. Germline V gene lookup returns CDR1 MGHRA and CDR2 YSYEKL. V lost 0 bases, J lost 5 bases, and 10 bases lay in between. This sample stems from a study of T cell repertoires in cytomegalovirus infection. TCRdb used MiXCR to reprocess the reads, holding one entry per CDR3 protein. In the table there are around 740,000 distinct CDR3 sequences, 35% of which are singletons. V usage is TRBV4-1 and J usage is TRBJ1-2; maybe TRBD1 (5 bases). The TCR originated in a human donor in good health (CMV status not recorded). Some clones in this sample may be carry-over from other donors' samples. Specimen: PBMCs. DNA for the CDR3: TGCGCCAGCAGCCAAGACAGGGTCGGGTATGGCTACACCTTC. This sequence encodes CASSQDRVGYGYTF.